A single sample is the source of the 19 T cell receptor beta chains below, sequenced in a study of cytomegalovirus exposure and HLA in healthy donors. The study ran its PCR with 60 Vbeta and 13 Jbeta primers. The protocol was immunoSEQ multiplex PCR, while the TCRdb copy is restricted to in-frame clones and leaves out a portion. This sample's clone table lists about 39,000 clones. Source material: PBMCs. The source is a woman in her twenties or thirties in good health and CMV-seropositive.

The V call is TRBV9, the J call TRBJ1-3, with D possibly TRBD1 on 5 matching bases. Germline loops: CDR1 SGDLS, CDR2 YYNGEE. This CDR3 is 16 amino acids long. V was clipped by 0 bases and J by 0 bases, with 10 bases between them. The CDR3 spells CASSVGVGLSGNTIYF. DNA for the CDR3: TGTGCCAGCAGCGTAGGTGTGGGACTCTCTGGAAACACCATATATTTT.

The chain couples TRBV5-1 to TRBJ2-5, with TRBD2 matching over 11 bases. This CDR3 is built from 17 residues. Germline assignment: CDR1 SGHRS and CDR2 YFSETQ. V shed 4 bases, J shed 1 base, and the junction held 9 bases outside the gene matches. The CDR3: CASSKGGTSGVQETQYF. The CDR3 coding sequence is TGCGCCAGCAGCAAGGGGGGGACTAGCGGAGTCCAAGAGACCCAGTACTTC. Using reference TRBV5-1 and TRBJ2-5 for the parts outside the CDR3, the full variable domain is KAGVTQTPRYLIKTRGQQVTLSCSPISGHRSVSWYQQTPGQGLQFLFEYFSETQRNKGNFPGRFSGRQFSNSRSEMNVSTLELGDSALYLCASSKGGTSGVQETQYFGPGTRLLVL.

This chain connects TRBV30 to TRBJ2-7, with 7 positions matching TRBD1. Looked up from germline, CDR1 is GTSNPN and CDR2 is SVGIG (reference sequence). This CDR3 has 13 amino acids. V lost 3 bases, J lost 1 base, and 3 bases stayed unmatched. Here the CDR3 DNA reads TGTGCCTGGAGCAAGGGACAGTCCTACGAGCAGTACTTC. This codes for CAWSKGQSYEQYF.

The V and J genes are TRBV5-5 and TRBJ2-5; D not resolved. Trimming took off 4 bases at V and 2 bases at J, with 15 bases between the two ends. The CDR3 is 15 residues long. The V gene's germline CDR1 is SGHKS and CDR2 YYEKEE (reference sequence). The CDR3 spells CASSTHSTQQETQYF. CDR3 bases: TGTGCCAGCAGCACGCACAGCACACAACAAGAGACCCAGTACTTC.

The V call is TRBV10-2, the J call TRBJ2-1, with 7 bases lining up with TRBD1. The CDR3 spans 15 residues. CDR1 is WSHSY, CDR2 SAAADI, per germline. The trim removed 6 bases at V and 7 bases at J, leaving 12 bases unmatched. CDR3: CASRTTGESRNEQFF. The CDR3 DNA reads as TGCGCCAGCAGAACTACAGGGGAGAGTCGGAATGAGCAGTTCTTC.

The rearrangement uses TRBV7-9 and TRBJ1-1; D is unresolved. This CDR3 has 11 amino acids. Germline loops: CDR1 SEHNR, CDR2 FQNEAQ (reference sequence). Trimming took off 5 bases at V and 5 bases at J, with 6 bases between the two ends. The CDR3 nucleotides read TGTGCCAGCAGCGGGGAGACTGAAGCTTTCTTT. Encoded protein: CASSGETEAFF.

The rearrangement uses TRBV11-2 and TRBJ1-3; D uncertain. V lost 3 bases, J lost 0 bases, and 6 bases lay in between. Germline V gene lookup returns CDR1 SGHAT and CDR2 FQNNGV. The CDR3 length is 14 residues. CDR3 region: CASSLAFSGNTIYF. For the CDR3, the DNA is TGTGCCAGCAGCTTGGCCTTCTCTGGAAACACCATATATTTT.

The chain's CDR3 is CSVGGSKGQPQHF. The CDR3 nucleotides read TGCAGCGTTGGAGGGTCGAAGGGCCAGCCCCAGCATTTT. The chain combines TRBV29-1 with TRBJ1-5, with D uncertain. From germline, CDR1 is SQVTM and CDR2 ANQGSEA. This CDR3 region has 13 residues. V lost 4 bases and J 7 bases, leaving 14 bases between the germline ends.

V and J are TRBV7-9 and TRBJ2-5; weak D call: TRBD1 (5 bases). The CDR3 runs to 13 residues. Deletions cut 6 bases from V and 1 base from J, with 9 bases between. Germline CDR1 is SEHNR and CDR2 is FQNEAQ (reference sequence). In DNA, the CDR3 is TGTGCCAGCAGGCACAGGTCCCAAGAGACCCAGTACTTC. Residues: CASRHRSQETQYF.

V and J are TRBV5-1 and TRBJ2-3, with D hard to call. The CDR3 loop spans 12 amino acids. The V end lost 4 bases, the J end lost 6 bases, and 9 bases lay between the germline ends. CDR1 SGHRS and CDR2 YFSETQ come from the germline V gene. The CDR3 spells CASSVVMDTQYF. The DNA for the CDR3 is TGCGCCAGCAGCGTAGTTATGGATACGCAGTATTTT.

V is TRBV27 and J is TRBJ2-5, with unresolved D. The germline V and J ends were trimmed by 2 bases and 5 bases, with 3 bases remaining between them. The CDR3 length is 11 residues. Germline CDR1 reads MNHEY; CDR2 reads SMNVEV (reference sequence). In DNA, the CDR3 is TGTGCCAGCAGTTTAGAGGAGACCCAGTACTTC. As protein: CASSLEETQYF.

J is TRBJ1-4 and V is TRBV11-2; tentatively, D is TRBD1 (5 bases). CDR1 SGHAT and CDR2 FQNNGV come from the germline V gene. The CDR3 totals 16 residues. V was clipped by 1 base and J by 5 bases, with 14 bases between them. CDR3 sequence (DNA): TGTGCCAGCAGCTTAGGGCCGACAGTACCAAATGAAAAACTGTTTTTT. Amino acids: CASSLGPTVPNEKLFF.

The rearrangement links TRBV9 to TRBJ2-5, with 10 bases fitting TRBD2. The trim removed 3 bases at V and 3 bases at J, leaving 8 bases unmatched. The CDR3 is 16 residues long. The germline gives CDR1 SGDLS, CDR2 YYNGEE. CDR3 nucleotides: TGTGCCAGCAGCGCTCCAGCGGGGGGGCCGGAAGAGACCCAGTACTTC. It is translated as CASSAPAGGPEETQYF.

In DNA form, the CDR3 reads TGTGCCAACAGAGTAGAGGGCGGGCGGGGGGTAGCAGATACGCAGTATTTT. Translation: CANRVEGGRGVADTQYF. This chain joins TRBV6-4 and TRBJ2-3; 8 positions agree with TRBD2. Per germline, CDR1 MRHNA and CDR2 SNTAGT. Trimming cost V 10 bases and J 4 bases; bases outside gene matches: 19. This CDR3 is built from 17 residues.

The J gene is TRBJ2-7, the V gene TRBV7-9, with TRBD1 as a possible D gene (6 bases). Germline CDR1 reads SEHNR; CDR2 reads FQNEAQ (reference sequence). The CDR3 consists of 12 residues. The V gene lost 5 bases and the J gene lost 4 bases, with 9 bases spanning the gap. The CDR3 reads CASSLQGYEQYF. The CDR3 DNA is TGTGCCAGCAGCCTACAGGGTTACGAGCAGTACTTC.

V and J are TRBV5-6 and TRBJ2-7, with 7 positions matching TRBD1. Germline V gene lookup returns CDR1 SGHDT and CDR2 YYEEEE. The CDR3 sequence is 12 residues long. V was clipped by 3 bases and J by 4 bases; unmatched bases: 1. CDR3 residues: CASSSRGYEQYF. The CDR3 DNA reads as TGTGCCAGCAGCTCCAGGGGGTACGAGCAGTACTTC.

The V gene is TRBV30, the J gene TRBJ2-2; D is perhaps TRBD1 (5 bases). The CDR3 is 15 residues long. The V gene's germline CDR1 is GTSNPN and CDR2 SVGIG (reference sequence). Trimming took 8 bases from V and 1 from J, leaving 17 bases between them. CDR3 nucleotides: TGTGCCACGTCGCCAGGGCGAAAGAACACCGGGGAGCTGTTTTTT. Amino acids: CATSPGRKNTGELFF.

The chain is built from TRBV7-7 and TRBJ2-2; maybe TRBD1 (5 bases). CDR1 SSHAT and CDR2 FNYEAQ come from the germline V gene (reference sequence). The CDR3 is 14 residues long. V lost 2 bases to trimming and J lost 4 bases, with 8 bases between them. CDR3 nucleotides: TGTGCCAGCAGCTTATCAGGGTCCACCGGGGAGCTGTTTTTT. Protein sequence: CASSLSGSTGELFF.

This chain uses TRBV4-1 with TRBJ1-6, with TRBD1 matching over 8 bases. The CDR3 extends over 21 amino acids. Unmatched junction bases numbered 18, after V lost 5 bases and J lost 0 bases. Germline CDR1 reads MGHRA; CDR2 reads YSYEKL. In DNA form, the CDR3 reads TGCGCCAGCAGCGCCCGGGAGCTGGACAGGGCCCTGAACTCCTATAATTCACCCCTCCACTTT. Residues: CASSARELDRALNSYNSPLHF.